This TCR beta chain was captured by sequencing in a study of T-cell memory formation after mild COVID-19. Study-level findings and limits: Researchers could not confirm that second-wave clones peaking on day 37 targeted SARS-CoV-2. Those CD4+ clones that contracted were mainly in CM and EM (CD8+ ones in EMRA). A second wave expanding day 15 to 37 was CD4+-biased; contracting clones were balanced. Memory sampled before infection contained some responding clones, suggesting cross-reactive memory joined.

TCRdb re-called the 5' RACE reads with MiXCR, one entry per CDR3 protein. This sample has 220,000 or so distinct CDR3 sequences; over 9.5% occur once, and the top ten carry roughly 3.5%. The germline CDR1 and CDR2 sequences are MNHEY and SVGAGI. Trimming removed 6 bases from V and 2 bases from J, with 16 bases in between. This CDR3 is built from 15 residues. This clonotype was counted only a few times. The target antigen is unknown. The sequencing input was PBMCs or a T cell subset sorted from them (not recorded which). This rearrangement joins TRBV6-5 to TRBJ1-1; D possibly corresponds to TRBD1 (5 bases). This clonotype was obtained from a man in his late teens or twenties who had mild COVID-19 (a few samples of this study predate the infection). Cell type and time point are not known. CDR3: CASSYRSQGNTEAFF. Here the CDR3 DNA reads TGTGCCAGCAGCTATCGGAGTCAGGGTAACACTGAAGCTTTCTTT.